The T cell receptor (beta chain) described here comes from a study of T-cell memory formation after mild COVID-19. CDR3 length: 15 residues. Germline V gives CDR1 ENHRY, CDR2 SYGVKD. V shed 6 bases and J shed 4 bases, with 18 bases lying between them. This clonotype came up a few times. TCRdb fed the 5' RACE reads into MiXCR, producing one record per CDR3 protein. The profile covers 80,000 to 130,000 distinct CDR3 sequences, with more than 9.5% appearing a single time and around 40% taken by the ten largest. The clonotype comes from a man in his late teens or twenties who had mild COVID-19 (a few samples of this study predate the infection). Cell type and time point are not known. This chain links TRBV10-3 with TRBJ2-5, with D perhaps assigned TRBD1 or TRBD2 (5 bases each). Sequenced: PBMCs or a T cell subset sorted from them (not recorded which). The CDR3 coding sequence is TGTGCCATCAGGGAGGACATCTCGACCCGAGAGACCCAGTACTTC. Amino acids: CAIREDISTRETQYF.